The clone carrying this T cell receptor beta chain appeared once. The data belong to a study of T cell responses to AZD1222 COVID-19 vaccine. Sequencing used immunoSEQ multiplex PCR; TCRdb keeps in-frame clones, though not all of them. The sample lists some 100,000 clones; about 89% were seen once. CDR3 length equals 15 residues. V lost 2 bases and J 0 bases, leaving 12 bases between the germline ends. From germline, CDR1 is SGDLS and CDR2 YYNGEE. The chain combines TRBV9 with TRBJ2-7, with D perhaps matching TRBD2 (5 bases). The material sequenced was peripheral blood, taken on day 0 of AZD1222 vaccination. This receptor was obtained from an adult in good health. The CDR3 sequence is CASSVGLSVSYEQYF. The CDR3 DNA reads TGTGCCAGCAGCGTTGGGCTTAGCGTCTCCTACGAGCAGTACTTC.